This T cell receptor (beta chain) was captured by sequencing in a study of T cells after yellow fever vaccination (dated by TCRdb to between 2018 and 2021). As for the study more broadly: The SMART-Seq v4 Ultra Low Input RNA kit was used to prepare libraries from fractions with low cell numbers. To follow T-cell clones before and after both primary and booster YFV17D yellow fever vaccination, bulk TCR alpha and beta repertoires underwent longitudinal sequencing. Two healthy male donors made up the cohort, one aged 18 to 30 years and the other aged 30 to 39 years. Bulk PBMC replicates and cell subsets were isolated from blood drawn at multiple timepoints before and after both primary and secondary immunization. What the research found in general, with its limitations: Most clones expanded after primary vaccination were re-detected after the booster (just under 97% of CD4 and about 88% of CD8), suggesting broad memory maintenance. The study included only two donors, which limits how far the findings can be generalized. A small share of clonotypes was detected in both CD4 and CD8 compartments, with the overlap likely arising from convergent recombination. Because abundant contaminating clonotypes from the bulk population could be contained in FACS-sorted repertoires, computational filtering was required. The secondary T-cell response was found to be weaker but faster than the primary response, with a peak reached on day 5 rather than on day 15.

What this sample's treatment or condition label stands for: live attenuated yellow fever vaccine strain. PBMCs were isolated from peripheral blood using a standard Ficoll-Paque protocol. Dynabeads CD4 and CD8 positive selection kits were used to isolate the CD4 and CD8 T-cell fractions. RNA was extracted with TriZol from bulk PBMCs, CD4 and CD8 fractions, and dextramer-positive and dextramer-negative fractions. Synthesis of TCR cDNA relied on 5'RACE template switching, a step that introduced a universal primer site along with unique molecular identifiers. Priming for cDNA synthesis came from both the TCR alpha and TCR beta constant segments. Two PCR steps were used to amplify libraries, with sample barcodes and sequencing adapters being added in the second step. Sequencing of the libraries was done on either Illumina HiSeq 2500 (2x100 bp) or NovaSeq (2x150 bp). The study's processing was this. Demultiplexing of reads and collapsing into UMI consensus sequences were performed with MIGEC, and V(D)J alignment was carried out with MiXCR. Vaccine-responding clonotypes were identified with edgeR using replicate PBMC samples, with FDR below 0.01 and a log2 fold change above 5 up to day 15 being required. CD4 or CD8 identity was assigned to each bulk clonotype according to whether the clonotype was present at higher abundance in the sequenced CD4 repertoire or the sequenced CD8 repertoire. TCRdb reanalyzed the raw reads on its own, using fastp at Q25 for trimming and MiXCR for clone calling, and kept in-frame beta chains. When rows share a CDR3 protein, they turn into one entry using the most common DNA and genes. These V and J calls are TCRdb output, not the study's own analysis. The sample yields over 130,000 distinct CDR3 sequences; around 7.7% were counted once. About 0.73% of the sample goes to the ten largest clones.

This clonotype was counted ten times or more. Its antigen remains unidentified. The sample holds no much larger clone one base away, and base qualities are not on file. The germline V gene (reference sequence) gives CDR1 as SEHNR and CDR2 as FQNEAQ. V and J are trimmed by 2 bases and 15 bases, and the gene matches miss 7 bases of the junction. The cysteine opens and the phenylalanine closes a CDR3 of 12 amino acids. This entry keeps only the CDR3 DNA: 36 bases, framed from base 1. Here the sequenced sample was CD4+ T cells sorted from PBMCs, taken 5 days after the yellow fever booster vaccination. This TCR came from a man aged 30-40 years who received the YFV17D yellow fever vaccine. The sequence is built from TRBV7-9 and TRBJ2-1, and TRBD2 matches 7 of the central bases. The DNA sequence is TGTGCCAGCAGCTTATTCGAGACTAGCTTGTTCTTC. Translation gives CASSLFETSLFF.